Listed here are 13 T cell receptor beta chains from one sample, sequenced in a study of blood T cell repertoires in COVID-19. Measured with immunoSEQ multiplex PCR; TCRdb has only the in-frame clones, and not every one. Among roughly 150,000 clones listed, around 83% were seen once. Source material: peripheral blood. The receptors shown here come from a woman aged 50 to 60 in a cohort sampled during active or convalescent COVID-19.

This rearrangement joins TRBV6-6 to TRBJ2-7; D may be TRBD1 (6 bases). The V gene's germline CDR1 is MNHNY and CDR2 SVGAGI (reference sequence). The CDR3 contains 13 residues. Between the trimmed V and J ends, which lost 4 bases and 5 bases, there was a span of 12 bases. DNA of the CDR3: TGTGCCAGCAGTTTGTCAGGGGTTGACGAGCAGTACTTC. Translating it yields CASSLSGVDEQYF.

CDR3 in amino acids: CASSKGTSGEETQYF. For the CDR3, the DNA is TGTGCCAGCAGCAAAGGGACTAGCGGTGAGGAGACCCAGTACTTC. The rearrangement joins TRBV21-1 to TRBJ2-5; the D call in the table, TRBD2, was not verified against the DNA. TRBV21-1 is a pseudogene segment. The length of the CDR3 is 15 residues.

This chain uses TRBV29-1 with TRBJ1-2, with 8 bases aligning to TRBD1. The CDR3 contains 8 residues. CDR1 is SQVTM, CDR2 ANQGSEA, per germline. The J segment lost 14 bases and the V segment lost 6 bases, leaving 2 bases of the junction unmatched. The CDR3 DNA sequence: TGCAGCGTCACAGGGGGGACCTTC. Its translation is CSVTGGTF.

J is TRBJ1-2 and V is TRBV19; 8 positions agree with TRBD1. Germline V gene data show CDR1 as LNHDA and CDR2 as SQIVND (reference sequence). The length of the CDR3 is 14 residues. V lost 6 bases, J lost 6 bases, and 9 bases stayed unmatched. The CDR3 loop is CASSPGQGFNGYTF. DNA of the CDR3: TGTGCCAGTAGCCCAGGACAGGGTTTTAATGGCTACACCTTC.

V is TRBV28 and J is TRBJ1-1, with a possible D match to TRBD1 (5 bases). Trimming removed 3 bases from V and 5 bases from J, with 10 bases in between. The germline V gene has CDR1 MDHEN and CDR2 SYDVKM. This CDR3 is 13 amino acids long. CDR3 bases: TGTGCCAGCAGTTTCCAGGGAGGGACTGAAGCTTTCTTT. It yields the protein CASSFQGGTEAFF.

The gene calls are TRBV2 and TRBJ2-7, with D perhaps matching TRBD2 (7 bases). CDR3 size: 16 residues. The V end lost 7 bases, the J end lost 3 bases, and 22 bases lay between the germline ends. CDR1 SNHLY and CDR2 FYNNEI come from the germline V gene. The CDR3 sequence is CASTRRGGTQNYEQYF. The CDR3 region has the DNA TGTGCCAGCACCAGGAGGGGGGGGACACAAAACTACGAGCAGTACTTC.

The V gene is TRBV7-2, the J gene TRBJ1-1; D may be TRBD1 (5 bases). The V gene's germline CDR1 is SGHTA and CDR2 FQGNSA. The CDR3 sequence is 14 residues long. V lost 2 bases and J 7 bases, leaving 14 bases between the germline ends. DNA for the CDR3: TGTGCCAGCAGCTTACAGGGAAGGTTTGGTGAAGCTTTCTTT. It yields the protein CASSLQGRFGEAFF.

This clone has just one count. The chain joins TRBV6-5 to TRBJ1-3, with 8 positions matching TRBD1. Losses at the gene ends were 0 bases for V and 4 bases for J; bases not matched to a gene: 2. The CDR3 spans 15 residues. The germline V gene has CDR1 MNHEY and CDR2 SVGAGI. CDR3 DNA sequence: TGTGCCAGCAGTTACTCACAGGGGGACGGAAACACCATATATTTT. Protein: CASSYSQGDGNTIYF.

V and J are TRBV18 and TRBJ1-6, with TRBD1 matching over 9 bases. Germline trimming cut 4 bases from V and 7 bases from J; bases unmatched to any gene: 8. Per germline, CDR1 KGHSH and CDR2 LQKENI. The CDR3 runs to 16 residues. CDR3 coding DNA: TGTGCCAGCTCACTTCGCCGGGACAGGGAAAATTCACCCCTCCACTTT. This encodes CASSLRRDRENSPLHF.

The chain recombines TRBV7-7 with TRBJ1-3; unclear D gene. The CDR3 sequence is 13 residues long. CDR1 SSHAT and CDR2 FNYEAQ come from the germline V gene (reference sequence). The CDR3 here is CAWRRYSGNTIYF. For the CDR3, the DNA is TGTGCTTGGCGGAGGTACTCTGGAAACACCATATATTTT.

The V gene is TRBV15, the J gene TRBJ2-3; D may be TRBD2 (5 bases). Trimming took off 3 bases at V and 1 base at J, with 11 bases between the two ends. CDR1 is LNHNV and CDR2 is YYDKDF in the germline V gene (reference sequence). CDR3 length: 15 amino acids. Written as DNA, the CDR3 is TGTGCCACCAGCAGCAGCCCAGCGGGCACAGATACGCAGTATTTT. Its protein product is CATSSSPAGTDTQYF.

CDR3 in DNA: TGCAGCGGGGGACGCACCGGGGGGTCTTTCTTT. Translation gives CSGGRTGGSFF. This chain links TRBV29-1 with TRBJ1-1; a weak D match, TRBD1 (5 bases). Trimming took 7 bases from V and 12 from J, leaving 18 bases between them. Germline CDR1 and CDR2: SQVTM and ANQGSEA. The CDR3 has 11 amino acids.

In DNA, the CDR3 is TGCAGCGTCGCGGAAGGTTCCAATCAGCCCCAGCATTTT. Residues: CSVAEGSNQPQHF. The chain links TRBV29-1 to TRBJ1-5; D gene uncertain. The CDR3 is 13 residues long. Germline CDR1 is SQVTM and CDR2 is ANQGSEA. With 6 bases removed from V and 3 bases from J, the gap between germline ends came to 12 bases.